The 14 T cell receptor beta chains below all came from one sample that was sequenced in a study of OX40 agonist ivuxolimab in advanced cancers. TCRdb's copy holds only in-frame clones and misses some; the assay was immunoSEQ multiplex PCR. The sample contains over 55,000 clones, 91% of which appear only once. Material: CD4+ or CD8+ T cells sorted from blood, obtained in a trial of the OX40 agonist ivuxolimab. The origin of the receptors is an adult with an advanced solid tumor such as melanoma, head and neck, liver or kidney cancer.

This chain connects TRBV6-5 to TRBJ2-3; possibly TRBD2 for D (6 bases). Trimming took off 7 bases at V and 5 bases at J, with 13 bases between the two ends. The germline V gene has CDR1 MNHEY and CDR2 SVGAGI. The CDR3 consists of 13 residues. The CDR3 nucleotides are TGTGCCAGCATCAGCTCAGCGGGAGATACGCAGTATTTT. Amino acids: CASISSAGDTQYF.

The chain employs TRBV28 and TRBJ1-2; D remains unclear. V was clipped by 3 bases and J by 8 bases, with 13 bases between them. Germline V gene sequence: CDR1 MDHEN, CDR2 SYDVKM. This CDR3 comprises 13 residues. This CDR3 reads CASSFESESGYTF. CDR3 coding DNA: TGTGCCAGCAGTTTCGAGTCGGAAAGCGGCTACACCTTC.

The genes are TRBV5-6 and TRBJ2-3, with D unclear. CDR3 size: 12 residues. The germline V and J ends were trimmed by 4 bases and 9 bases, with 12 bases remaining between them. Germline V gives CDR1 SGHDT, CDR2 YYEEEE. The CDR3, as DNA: TGTGCCAGCAGCGCCAAAATGGAAACGCAGTATTTT. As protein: CASSAKMETQYF.

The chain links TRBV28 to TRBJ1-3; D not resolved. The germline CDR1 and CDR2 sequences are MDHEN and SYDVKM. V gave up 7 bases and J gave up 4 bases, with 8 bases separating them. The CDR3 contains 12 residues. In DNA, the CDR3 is TGTGCCAGCAACAGTCCCGGAAACACCATATATTTT. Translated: CASNSPGNTIYF.

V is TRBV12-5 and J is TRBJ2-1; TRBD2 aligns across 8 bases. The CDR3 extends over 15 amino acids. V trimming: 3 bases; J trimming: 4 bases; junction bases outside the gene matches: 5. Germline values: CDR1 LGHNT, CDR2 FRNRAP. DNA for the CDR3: TGTGCTAGTGGTTTAGGACTAGCAGATTACAATGAGCAGTTCTTC. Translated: CASGLGLADYNEQFF. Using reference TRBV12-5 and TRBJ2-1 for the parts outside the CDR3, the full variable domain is DARVTQTPRHKVTEMGQEVTMRCQPILGHNTVFWYRQTMMQGLELLAYFRNRAPLDDSGMPKDRFSAEMPDATLATLKIQPSEPRDSAVYFCASGLGLADYNEQFFGPGTRLTVL.

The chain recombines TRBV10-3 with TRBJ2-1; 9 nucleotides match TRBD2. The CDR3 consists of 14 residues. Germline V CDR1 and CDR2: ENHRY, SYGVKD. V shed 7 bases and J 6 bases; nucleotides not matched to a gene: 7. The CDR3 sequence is CAITHSGGSNEQFF. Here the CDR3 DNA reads TGTGCCATCACCCATAGCGGGGGCTCCAATGAGCAGTTCTTC.

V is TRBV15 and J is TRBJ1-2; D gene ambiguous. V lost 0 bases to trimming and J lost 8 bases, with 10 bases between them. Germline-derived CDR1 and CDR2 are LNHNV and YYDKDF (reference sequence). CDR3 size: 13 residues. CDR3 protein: CATSREAGGGYTF. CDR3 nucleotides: TGTGCCACCAGCAGAGAGGCAGGCGGCGGCTACACCTTC.

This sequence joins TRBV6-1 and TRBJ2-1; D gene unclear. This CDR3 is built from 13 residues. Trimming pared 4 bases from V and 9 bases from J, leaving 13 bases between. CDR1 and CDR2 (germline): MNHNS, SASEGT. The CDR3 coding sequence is TGTGCCAGCAGTGTGGCTGCCGGGCGTGAGCAGTTCTTC. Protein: CASSVAAGREQFF.

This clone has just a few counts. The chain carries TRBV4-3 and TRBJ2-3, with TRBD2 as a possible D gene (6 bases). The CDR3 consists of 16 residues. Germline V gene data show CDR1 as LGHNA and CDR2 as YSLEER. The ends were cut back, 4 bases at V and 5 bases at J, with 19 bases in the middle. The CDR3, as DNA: TGCGCCAGCAGCCGGATGGGGGGACTTTCTGAAGATACGCAGTATTTT. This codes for CASSRMGGLSEDTQYF.

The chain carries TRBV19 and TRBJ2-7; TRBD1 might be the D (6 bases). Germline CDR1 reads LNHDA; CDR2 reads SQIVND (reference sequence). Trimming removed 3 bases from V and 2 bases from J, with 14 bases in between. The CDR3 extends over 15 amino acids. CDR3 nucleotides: TGTGCCAGTAGTATGCAGGGGATGGCCGCCTACGAGCAGTACTTC. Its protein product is CASSMQGMAAYEQYF.

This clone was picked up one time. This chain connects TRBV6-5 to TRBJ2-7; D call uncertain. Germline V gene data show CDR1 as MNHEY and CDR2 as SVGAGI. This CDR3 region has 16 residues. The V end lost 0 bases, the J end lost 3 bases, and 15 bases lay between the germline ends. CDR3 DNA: TGTGCCAGCAGTTACTCGAAGCCCCCCCTCGGCTACGAGCAGTACTTC. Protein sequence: CASSYSKPPLGYEQYF.

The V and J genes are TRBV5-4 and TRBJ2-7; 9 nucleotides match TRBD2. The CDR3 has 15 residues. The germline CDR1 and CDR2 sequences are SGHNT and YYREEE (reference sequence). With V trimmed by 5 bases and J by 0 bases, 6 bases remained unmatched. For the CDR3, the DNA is TGTGCCAGCAGAGGTCGGACTAGCGACTCCTACGAGCAGTACTTC. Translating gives CASRGRTSDSYEQYF. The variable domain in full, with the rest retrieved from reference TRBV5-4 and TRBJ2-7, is ETGVTQSPTHLIKTRGQQVTLRCSSQSGHNTVSWYQQALGQGPQFIFQYYREEENGRGNFPPRFSGLQFPNYSSELNVNALELDDSALYLCASRGRTSDSYEQYFGPGTRLTVT.

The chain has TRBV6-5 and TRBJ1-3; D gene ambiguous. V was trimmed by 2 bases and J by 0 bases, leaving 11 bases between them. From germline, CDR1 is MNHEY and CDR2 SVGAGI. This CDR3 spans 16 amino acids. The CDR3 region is CASSYKPSASGNTIYF. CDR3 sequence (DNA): TGTGCCAGCAGTTACAAGCCTTCGGCCTCTGGAAACACCATATATTTT.

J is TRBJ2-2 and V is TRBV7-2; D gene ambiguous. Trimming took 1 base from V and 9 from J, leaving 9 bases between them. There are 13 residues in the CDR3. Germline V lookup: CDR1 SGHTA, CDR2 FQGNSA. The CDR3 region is CASSLDVVRELFF. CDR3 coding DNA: TGTGCCAGCAGCTTAGATGTAGTCCGGGAGCTGTTTTTT.